The next 13 T cell receptor beta chains were all read from a single sample in a study of blood T cell repertoires in COVID-19. The method was immunoSEQ multiplex PCR; TCRdb's version includes in-frame clones alone and lacks a portion of them. The repertoire holds 250,000 to 350,000 clones, with 89% as singletons. Sequenced: peripheral blood. All receptors come from a woman between 40 and 55 years old who had recovered from COVID-19.

This chain uses TRBV10-3 with TRBJ2-2; possibly TRBD1 for D (6 bases). V was pared by 6 bases and J by 6 bases, with 20 bases between. The CDR3 loop spans 16 amino acids. Germline CDR1 and CDR2: ENHRY and SYGVKD. The CDR3 DNA is TGTGCCATCAGAGCACAGACACCCAGGGGTGCCGGGGAGCTGTTTTTT. It codes for CAIRAQTPRGAGELFF.

V gene TRBV2 combines with J gene TRBJ2-5; tentative D call: TRBD1 (6 bases). The CDR3 extends over 13 amino acids. The V gene lost 5 bases and the J gene lost 3 bases, with 10 bases spanning the gap. Germline V CDR1 and CDR2: SNHLY, FYNNEI. CDR3: CASSRAGEETQYF. The CDR3 DNA follows: TGTGCCAGCAGTCGGGCAGGGGAAGAGACCCAGTACTTC.

The CDR3, as DNA: TGTGCCAGTAGCCCCGAGAGCACAGATACGCAGTATTTT. Translating gives CASSPESTDTQYF. The chain has TRBV19 and TRBJ2-3, with D uncertain. CDR1 is LNHDA and CDR2 is SQIVND in the germline V gene (reference sequence). V was clipped by 6 bases and J by 0 bases, with 7 bases between them. CDR3 length: 13 amino acids.

The chain uses TRBV4-2 and TRBJ2-1, with 9 nucleotides matching TRBD2. The CDR3 is 17 residues long. After removal of 0 bases from V and 6 bases from J, the junction contained 9 bases not matched to a gene. In germline, CDR1 is LGHNA, CDR2 YNFKEQ. The CDR3 protein is CASSQDLAGGLLNEQFF. The CDR3 coding sequence is TGTGCCAGCAGCCAAGACCTGGCGGGAGGGCTCCTCAATGAGCAGTTCTTC.

The rearrangement links TRBV28 to TRBJ1-2; D not resolved. The germline V and J ends were trimmed by 7 bases and 0 bases, with 9 bases remaining between them. From germline, CDR1 is MDHEN and CDR2 SYDVKM. This CDR3 is 13 amino acids long. CDR3 protein: CASTLGANYGYTF. The CDR3 DNA reads TGTGCCAGCACCCTGGGCGCTAACTATGGCTACACCTTC.

The chain uses TRBV10-3 and TRBJ2-3; TRBD1 agrees at 8 bases. J lost 5 bases, V lost 6 bases, and 10 bases had no gene match. Germline loops: CDR1 ENHRY, CDR2 SYGVKD. CDR3 size: 15 residues. Written as DNA, the CDR3 is TGTGCCATCAGAGACGACAGGGGCGGAGGAGATACGCAGTATTTT. Translating gives CAIRDDRGGGDTQYF.

This chain links TRBV29-1 with TRBJ2-5, with D possibly matching TRBD1 (7 bases). V gave up 6 bases and J gave up 4 bases, with 12 bases separating them. The V gene's germline CDR1 is SQVTM and CDR2 ANQGSEA. The length of the CDR3 is 12 residues. This CDR3 is CSVAGGGETQYF. CDR3 sequence (DNA): TGCAGCGTCGCAGGGGGAGGAGAGACCCAGTACTTC.

The chain carries TRBV28 and TRBJ1-5, with D maybe TRBD1 (5 bases). Germline lookup yields CDR1 MDHEN and CDR2 SYDVKM. The length of the CDR3 is 15 residues. V dropped 6 bases and J dropped 2 bases, with 14 bases sitting between them. The CDR3 region is CASSRPEGGNQPQHF. The DNA of the CDR3 is TGTGCCAGCAGCCGACCTGAAGGGGGCAATCAGCCCCAGCATTTT.

CDR3 region: CAIRSGGGSTDEQYF. DNA for the CDR3: TGTGCCATCAGGTCTGGGGGCGGGAGCACCGACGAGCAGTACTTC. This rearrangement joins TRBV10-3 to TRBJ2-7; weak D call: TRBD2 (7 bases). The CDR3 runs 15 residues. Trimming pared 6 bases from V and 5 bases from J, leaving 20 bases between. The germline V gene encodes CDR1 ENHRY and CDR2 SYGVKD.

This sequence joins TRBV4-1 and TRBJ1-3; D remains ambiguous. Germline values: CDR1 MGHRA, CDR2 YSYEKL. V gave up 0 bases and J gave up 2 bases, with 17 bases separating them. CDR3 size: 18 residues. CDR3 nucleotide sequence: TGCGCCAGCAGCCAAGATAAGTCGAGAATCTCCACTGGAAACACCATATATTTT. This sequence encodes CASSQDKSRISTGNTIYF.

DNA for the CDR3: TGCGCCAGCAGTCCAAATAAGAGGACAGAGGAGAATGGCTACACCTTC. The encoded protein is CASSPNKRTEENGYTF. The chain couples TRBV23-1 to TRBJ1-2; TRBD1 is a possible D gene (6 bases). TRBV23-1 counts as an open reading frame of uncertain function. The CDR3 totals 16 residues. Trimming took 4 bases from V and 6 from J, leaving 21 bases between them.

The chain is built from TRBV5-1 and TRBJ2-3; 10 bases align to TRBD2. The germline V gene has CDR1 SGHRS and CDR2 YFSETQ. The CDR3 is 18 amino acids. V trimming: 0 bases; J trimming: 2 bases; junction bases outside the gene matches: 9. The CDR3 spells CASSLATGTSVNTDTQYF. The CDR3 DNA sequence: TGCGCCAGCAGCTTGGCGACTGGGACTAGCGTTAACACAGATACGCAGTATTTT.

In this sample, this clone turned up once. The chain couples TRBV10-3 to TRBJ2-2, with 11 bases identical to TRBD2. CDR1 ENHRY and CDR2 SYGVKD come from the germline V gene. There are 14 residues in the CDR3. The trim removed 10 bases at V and 6 bases at J, leaving 7 bases unmatched. The CDR3 bases are TGTGCCACAAATAGCGGGAGGGACGCCGGGGAGCTGTTTTTT. It yields the protein CATNSGRDAGELFF.